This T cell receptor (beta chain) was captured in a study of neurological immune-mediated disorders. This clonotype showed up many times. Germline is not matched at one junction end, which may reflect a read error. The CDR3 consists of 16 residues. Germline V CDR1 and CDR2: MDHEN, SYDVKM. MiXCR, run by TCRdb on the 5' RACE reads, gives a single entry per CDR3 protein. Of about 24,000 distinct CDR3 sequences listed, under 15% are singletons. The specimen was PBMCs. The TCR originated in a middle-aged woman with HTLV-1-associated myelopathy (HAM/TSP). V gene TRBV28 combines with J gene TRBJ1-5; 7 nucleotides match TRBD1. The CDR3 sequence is CASSLGRDAGGQPQHF. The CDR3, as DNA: TGTGCCAGCAGTTTAGGGCGGGACGCTGGGGGACAGCCACAGCATTTT.